This T cell receptor (beta chain) came from a study of glioma-infiltrating T cells after dendritic cell vaccination. Time point denoted: after dendritic cell vaccination, including at tumor progression/relapse. The CDR3 extends over 18 amino acids. The immunoSEQ assay amplified TCRB CDR3 from up to roughly 2 ug DNA. Assay: immunoSEQ multiplex PCR; the TCRdb copy retains only in-frame clones and omits some. The table includes approximately 60,000 clones, about nine tenths detected once. The sequencing here drew on blood, taken after dendritic cell vaccination. This clonotype was obtained from a human donor with glioblastoma. This rearrangement joins TRBV21-1 to TRBJ2-7; no check of the table's D call, TRBD2, against the DNA was made. TRBV21-1 is shown as a pseudogene. CDR3 loop: CASSKGQSWTSGGYEQYF. In DNA form, the CDR3 reads TGTGCCAGCAGCAAAGGGCAGAGTTGGACTAGCGGGGGGTACGAGCAGTACTTC.